This entry is about one T cell receptor beta chain. Its antigen is as yet unknown. This record comes from a study of T cell repertoires in cytomegalovirus infection. Study-level background: Signatures in public TCR beta sequences pointed to both CMV infection and matching HLA type.

MiXCR, applied by TCRdb to the reads, yields one record per CDR3 protein. The table includes 560,000 or so distinct CDR3 sequences, approximately 16% detected once. CDR1 is SGHAT, CDR2 FQNNGV, per germline. With 6 bases removed from V and 0 bases from J, the gap between germline ends came to 18 bases. There are 16 residues in the CDR3. Study-level points and caveats: Cumulative frequency (of public TCR beta family members) identified carriers of CMV plus the relevant HLA. Clonotype analysis showed dominance of the ex vivo response by HLA-C-restricted CMV-specific TCR beta clonotypes.

Material for sequencing was CD8+ T cells from PBMCs. The sequence came from a human donor in good health (CMV status not recorded). Some clones in this sample may be carry-over from other donors' samples. The chain combines TRBV11-2 with TRBJ2-7; D tentatively reads TRBD1 or TRBD2 (5 bases each). The CDR3 loop is CASRDRRDRPSYEQYF. The CDR3 region has the DNA TGTGCCAGCAGGGACCGCCGGGACCGACCCTCCTACGAGCAGTACTTC. Together with reference TRBV11-2 and TRBJ2-7, the CDR3 gives the full variable domain: EAGVAQSPRYKIIEKRQSVAFWCNPISGHATLYWYQQILGQGPKLLIQFQNNGVVDDSQLPKDRFSAERLKGVDSTLKIQPAKLEDSAVYLCASRDRRDRPSYEQYFGPGTRLTVT.